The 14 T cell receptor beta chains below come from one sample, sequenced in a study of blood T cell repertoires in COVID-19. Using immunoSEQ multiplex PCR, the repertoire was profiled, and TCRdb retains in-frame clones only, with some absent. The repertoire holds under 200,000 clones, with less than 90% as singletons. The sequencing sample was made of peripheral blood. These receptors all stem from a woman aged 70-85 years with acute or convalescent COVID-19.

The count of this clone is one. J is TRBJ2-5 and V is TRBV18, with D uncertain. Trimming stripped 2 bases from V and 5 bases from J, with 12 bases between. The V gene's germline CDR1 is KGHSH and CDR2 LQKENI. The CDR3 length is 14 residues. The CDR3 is CASSPLQVEETQYF. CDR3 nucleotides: TGTGCCAGCTCACCATTGCAGGTAGAGGAGACCCAGTACTTC.

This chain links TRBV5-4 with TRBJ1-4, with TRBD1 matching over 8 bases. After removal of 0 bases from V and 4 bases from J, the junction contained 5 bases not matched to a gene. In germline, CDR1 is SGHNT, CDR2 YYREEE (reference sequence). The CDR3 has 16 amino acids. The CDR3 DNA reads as TGTGCCAGCAGCTTGGTGCAGGGGGCGGGTAATGAAAAACTGTTTTTT. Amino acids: CASSLVQGAGNEKLFF.

This CDR3 reads CASSVLTEANYGYTF. CDR3 coding DNA: TGTGCCAGCAGCGTCCTGACAGAAGCTAACTATGGCTACACCTTC. The rearrangement joins TRBV2 to TRBJ1-2, with D tentatively TRBD1 (5 bases). With 6 bases removed from V and 0 bases from J, the gap between germline ends came to 14 bases. The length of the CDR3 is 15 residues. Germline lookup yields CDR1 SNHLY and CDR2 FYNNEI.

The CDR3, as DNA: TGTGCCAGCAGGGGCGCTGAAGCTTTCTTT. The encoded protein is CASRGAEAFF. The genes are TRBV2 and TRBJ1-1; D remains unclear. The V end was cut by 6 bases, the J end by 6 bases, with 5 bases between. This CDR3 spans 10 amino acids. Germline V gene sequence: CDR1 SNHLY, CDR2 FYNNEI.

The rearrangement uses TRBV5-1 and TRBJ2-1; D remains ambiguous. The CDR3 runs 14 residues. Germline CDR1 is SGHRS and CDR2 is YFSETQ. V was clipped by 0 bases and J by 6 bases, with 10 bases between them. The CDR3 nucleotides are TGCGCCAGCAGCTTGGTGGTTGCTAGCAATGAGCAGTTCTTC. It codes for CASSLVVASNEQFF.

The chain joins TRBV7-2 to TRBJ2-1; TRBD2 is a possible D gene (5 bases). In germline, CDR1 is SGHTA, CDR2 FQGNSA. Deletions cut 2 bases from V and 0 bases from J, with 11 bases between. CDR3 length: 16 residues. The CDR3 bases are TGTGCCAGCAGCTTAAACCCGGGGAGCTCCTACAATGAGCAGTTCTTC. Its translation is CASSLNPGSSYNEQFF.

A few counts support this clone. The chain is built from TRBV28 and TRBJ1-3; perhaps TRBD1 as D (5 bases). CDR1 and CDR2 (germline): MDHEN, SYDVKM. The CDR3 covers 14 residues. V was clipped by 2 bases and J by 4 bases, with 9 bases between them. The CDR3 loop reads CASSLQGGGNTIYF. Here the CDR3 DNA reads TGTGCCAGCAGTTTACAGGGCGGAGGAAACACCATATATTTT.

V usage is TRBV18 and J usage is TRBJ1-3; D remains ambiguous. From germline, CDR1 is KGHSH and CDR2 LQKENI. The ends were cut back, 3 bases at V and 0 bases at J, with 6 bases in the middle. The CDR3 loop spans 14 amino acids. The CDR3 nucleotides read TGTGCCAGCTCACCCGGGGTCTCTGGAAACACCATATATTTT. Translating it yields CASSPGVSGNTIYF. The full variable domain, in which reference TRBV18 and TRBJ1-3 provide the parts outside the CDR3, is NAGVMQNPRHLVRRRGQEARLRCSPMKGHSHVYWYRQLPEEGLKFMVYLQKENIIDESGMPKERFSAEFPKEGPSILRIQQVVRGDSAAYFCASSPGVSGNTIYFGEGSWLTVV.

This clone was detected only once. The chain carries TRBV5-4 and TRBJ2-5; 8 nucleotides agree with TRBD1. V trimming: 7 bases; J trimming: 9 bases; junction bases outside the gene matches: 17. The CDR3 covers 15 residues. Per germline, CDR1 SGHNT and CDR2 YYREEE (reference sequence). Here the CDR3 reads CASRSAEGRGQSQYF. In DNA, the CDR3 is TGTGCCAGCCGGAGTGCCGAGGGCAGGGGGCAATCCCAGTACTTC.

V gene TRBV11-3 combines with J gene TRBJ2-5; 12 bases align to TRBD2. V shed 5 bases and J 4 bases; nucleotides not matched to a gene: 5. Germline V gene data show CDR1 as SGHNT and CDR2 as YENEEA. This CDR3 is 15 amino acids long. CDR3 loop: CASSQTSGSGETQYF. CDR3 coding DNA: TGTGCCAGCAGCCAGACTAGCGGGAGTGGAGAGACCCAGTACTTC.

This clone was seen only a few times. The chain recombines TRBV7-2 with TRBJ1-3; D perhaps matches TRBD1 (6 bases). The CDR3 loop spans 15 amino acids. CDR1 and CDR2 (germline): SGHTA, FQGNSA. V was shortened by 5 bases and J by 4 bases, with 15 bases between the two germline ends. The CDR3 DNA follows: TGTGCCAGCAGCGCGCAGGGGTACCCAGGAAACACCATATATTTT. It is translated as CASSAQGYPGNTIYF.

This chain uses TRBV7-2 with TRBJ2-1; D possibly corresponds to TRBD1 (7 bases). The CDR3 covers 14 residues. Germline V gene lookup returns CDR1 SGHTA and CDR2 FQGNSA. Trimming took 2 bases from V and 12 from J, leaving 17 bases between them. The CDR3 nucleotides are TGTGCCAGCAGCTTAATGGAGGGGGCGGCAGGGCAGTTCTTC. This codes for CASSLMEGAAGQFF.

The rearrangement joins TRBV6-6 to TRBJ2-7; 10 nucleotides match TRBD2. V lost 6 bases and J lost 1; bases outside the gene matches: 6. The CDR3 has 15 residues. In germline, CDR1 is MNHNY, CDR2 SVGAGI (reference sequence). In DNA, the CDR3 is TGTGCCAGCAGACCTAGCGGGGGTTATTCCTACGAGCAGTACTTC. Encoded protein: CASRPSGGYSYEQYF.

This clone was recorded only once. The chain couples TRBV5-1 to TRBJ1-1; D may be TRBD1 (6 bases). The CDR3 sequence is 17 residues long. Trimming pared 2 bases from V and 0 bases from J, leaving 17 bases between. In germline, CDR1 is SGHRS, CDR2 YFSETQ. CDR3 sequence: CASSLGQPVPLNTEAFF. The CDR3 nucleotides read TGCGCCAGCAGCTTAGGACAGCCAGTCCCTTTGAACACTGAAGCTTTCTTT.